This T cell receptor beta chain comes out of a study of blood T cell repertoires in COVID-19. In the study overall: Material from acute and convalescent COVID-19 was sourced from the United States, Italy and Spain. Nucleic acid was either cDNA or gDNA, and it came from T cells, B-cell-depleted T cells, or PBMCs.

This clone came up once. A junction boundary mismatches the germline segment, possibly from a read error. The germline V gene encodes CDR1 KGHSH and CDR2 LQKENI. This CDR3 is 13 amino acids long. As handled by the study authors: Amplifying reference gene primers gave estimates of nucleated cell counts. The table came from immunoSEQ multiplex PCR; TCRdb's copy has only in-frame clones and leaves some out. The DNA was the basis for D and trimming; V, J and clone size are from that table. The sample lists 150,000 to 200,000 clones; around 90% were seen once. Input material: peripheral blood. J is TRBJ2-5 and V is TRBV18; weak D call: TRBD2 (6 bases). This receptor was identified in a man aged 50-60 years with acute or convalescent COVID-19. Here the CDR3 DNA reads TGTGCCAGCTCCCCACTGGCGGGGGAGACCCAGTACTTC. Its protein product is CASSPLAGETQYF.